The 32 T cell receptor beta chains below come from one sample, sequenced in a study of T cell repertoires in cytomegalovirus infection. Via MiXCR, TCRdb re-called the reads, giving one row per CDR3 protein. This sample has approximately 300,000 distinct CDR3 sequences; approximately 32% occur once, and the top ten carry about 20%. These receptors lack a known antigen. The source was cultured PBMCs, collected from culture after CMV antigen stimulation. These receptors were collected from a human donor in good health (CMV status not recorded). Some clones in this sample may be carry-over from other donors' samples.

The genes are TRBV28 and TRBJ1-2; 7 bases line up with TRBD1. The CDR3 has 14 residues. The V gene end was trimmed by 2 bases and the J gene end by 4 bases; junction bases not matched to a gene: 4. Germline values: CDR1 MDHEN, CDR2 SYDVKM. The CDR3 DNA is TGTGCCAGCAGTTTAAGGGCAGGGGGCTATGGCTACACCTTC. This gives the protein CASSLRAGGYGYTF.

The genes are TRBV7-9 and TRBJ2-1, with a tentative D call TRBD2 (5 bases). This CDR3 is 12 amino acids long. Germline CDR1 and CDR2: SEHNR and FQNEAQ (reference sequence). The V end lost 5 bases, the J end lost 8 bases, and 10 bases lay between the germline ends. The CDR3 sequence is CASSQEGYEQFF. The CDR3 DNA sequence: TGTGCCAGCAGCCAAGAGGGCTATGAGCAGTTCTTC.

This clonotype was counted a few times. The chain carries TRBV7-2 and TRBJ2-3; D could derive from TRBD1 or TRBD2 (5 bases each). The CDR3 covers 14 residues. With 1 base removed from V and 4 bases from J, the gap between germline ends came to 9 bases. CDR1 is SGHTA and CDR2 is FQGNSA in the germline V gene. The CDR3 nucleotides are TGTGCCAGCAGCTTAGGACGGGGACCAGATACGCAGTATTTT. Its translation is CASSLGRGPDTQYF.

V is TRBV7-2 and J is TRBJ1-6; 8 bases agree with TRBD1. Germline V gene sequence: CDR1 SGHTA, CDR2 FQGNSA. The CDR3 runs to 15 residues. V dropped 2 bases and J dropped 8; count of bases not matched to a gene: 5. Here the CDR3 reads CASSLYQGAYSPLHF. DNA of the CDR3: TGTGCCAGCAGCTTATACCAGGGGGCTTATTCACCCCTCCACTTT.

In its sample, this clonotype was seen a few times. The CDR3 spells CASSYPSGGTDTQYF. As DNA, the CDR3 is TGTGCCAGCAGCTACCCTAGCGGGGGCACAGATACGCAGTATTTT. The chain joins TRBV4-2 to TRBJ2-3, with 9 bases fitting TRBD2. The CDR3 loop spans 15 amino acids. Unmatched junction bases numbered 4, after V lost 5 bases and J lost 1 base. Germline V gene data show CDR1 as LGHNA and CDR2 as YNFKEQ.

This sequence joins TRBV19 and TRBJ1-1; D unclear. The V gene lost 4 bases and the J gene lost 3 bases, with 6 bases spanning the gap. This CDR3 region has 12 residues. The germline gives CDR1 LNHDA, CDR2 SQIVND (reference sequence). CDR3 in amino acids: CASSTSYTEAFF. The CDR3, as DNA: TGTGCCAGTAGTACCAGCTACACTGAAGCTTTCTTT.

V is TRBV12-3 or TRBV12-4 and J is TRBJ1-1, with D maybe TRBD1 (6 bases). V lost 5 bases, J lost 7 bases, and 17 bases lay in between. This CDR3 region has 14 residues. This chain's CDR3 is CASSQTGLVGEAFF. CDR3 nucleotide sequence: TGTGCCAGCAGTCAAACAGGGTTAGTAGGTGAAGCTTTCTTT.

The chain links TRBV20-1 to TRBJ1-5; D is ambiguous. The germline V and J ends were trimmed by 4 bases and 2 bases, with 9 bases remaining between them. Germline V CDR1 and CDR2: DFQATT, SNEGSKA (reference sequence). The CDR3 runs 13 residues. In nucleotides, the CDR3 is TGCAGTGCTAAAACGCAGGGCAATCAGCCCCAGCATTTT. Translation: CSAKTQGNQPQHF.

The chain combines TRBV27 with TRBJ1-5; D is uncertain. V was clipped by 6 bases and J by 3 bases, with 6 bases between them. CDR1 and CDR2 (germline): MNHEY, SMNVEV (reference sequence). This CDR3 has 12 residues. In DNA, the CDR3 is TGTGCCAGCAGGGCCTACAATCAGCCCCAGCATTTT. It yields the protein CASRAYNQPQHF.

This clonotype was counted at least ten times. The V and J genes are TRBV10-3 and TRBJ2-1; D unresolved. V was shortened by 0 bases and J by 15 bases, with 15 bases between the two germline ends. Per germline, CDR1 ENHRY and CDR2 SYGVKD. The CDR3 is 13 amino acids. The CDR3 coding sequence is TGTGCCATCAGTGAGTCCCAACGCCTAGAAAGGTTCTTC. It is translated as CAISESQRLERFF.

The chain has TRBV7-9 and TRBJ1-4, with unresolved D. V was trimmed by 2 bases and J by 8 bases, leaving 12 bases between them. CDR3 length: 14 amino acids. Germline CDR1 SEHNR, CDR2 FQNEAQ (reference sequence). DNA of the CDR3: TGTGCCAGCAGCTTAAGGGCCGGAGCCGAAAAACTGTTTTTT. Its translation is CASSLRAGAEKLFF. The full variable domain, rest sourced from reference TRBV7-9 and TRBJ1-4, is DTGVSQNPRHKITKRGQNVTFRCDPISEHNRLYWYRQTLGQGPEFLTYFQNEAQLEKSRLLSDRFSAERPKGSFSTLEIQRTEQGDSAMYLCASSLRAGAEKLFFGSGTQLSVL.

This clonotype was observed at least ten times. The J gene is TRBJ2-5, the V gene TRBV7-8, with TRBD1 matching over 8 bases. The V segment lost 4 bases and the J segment 5 bases; nucleotides outside the gene matches: 6. This CDR3 has 14 residues. From germline, CDR1 is SGHVS and CDR2 FQNEAQ. For the CDR3, the DNA is TGTGCCAGCAGCTCCAGGGGGCTTGGGGAGACCCAGTACTTC. Its translation: CASSSRGLGETQYF.

The chain combines TRBV28 with TRBJ2-3; tentative D call: TRBD2 (5 bases). Germline V gene lookup returns CDR1 MDHEN and CDR2 SYDVKM. V shed 8 bases and J shed 0 bases, with 15 bases lying between them. This CDR3 spans 15 amino acids. DNA for the CDR3: TGTGCCAGCGACTACCAGGACTCTAGCACAGATACGCAGTATTTT. Translation gives CASDYQDSSTDTQYF.

This chain connects TRBV11-3 to TRBJ2-1, with D perhaps matching TRBD2 (5 bases). The V end was cut by 5 bases, the J end by 0 bases, with 11 bases between. This CDR3 region has 15 residues. The germline V gene encodes CDR1 SGHNT and CDR2 YENEEA. The CDR3 region has the DNA TGTGCCAGCAGCCCTCGAGGGAACTCCTACAATGAGCAGTTCTTC. The encoded protein is CASSPRGNSYNEQFF. Filled out from reference TRBV11-3 and TRBJ2-1, the complete variable domain reads EAGVVQSPRYKIIEKKQPVAFWCNPISGHNTLYWYLQNLGQGPELLIRYENEEAVDDSQLPKDRFSAERLKGVDSTLKIQPAELGDSAVYLCASSPRGNSYNEQFFGPGTRLTVL.

The CDR3 region is CASSIETGGYGYTF. The CDR3 DNA reads as TGTGCCAGTAGTATAGAAACAGGGGGCTATGGCTACACCTTC. The rearrangement joins TRBV19 to TRBJ1-2; 8 bases are shared with TRBD1. Germline-derived CDR1 and CDR2 are LNHDA and SQIVND (reference sequence). CDR3 length: 14 amino acids. Germline trimming cut 0 bases from V and 4 bases from J; bases unmatched to any gene: 1.

CDR3 sequence: CASSLISSYNEQFF. The CDR3 DNA follows: TGTGCCAGCAGCTTAATCAGCTCCTACAATGAGCAGTTCTTC. This chain uses TRBV7-3 with TRBJ2-1; D ambiguous. The CDR3 totals 14 residues. The V end lost 1 base, the J end lost 0 bases, and 4 bases lay between the germline ends. The germline V gene encodes CDR1 SGHTA and CDR2 FQGTGA.

The table lists this clonotype with a few counts. The V call is TRBV7-8, the J call TRBJ1-5; no clear D. CDR1 SGHVS and CDR2 FQNEAQ come from the germline V gene. Trimming shortened V by 5 bases and J by 6 bases, and 8 bases separated the two germline ends. The CDR3 has 12 amino acids. CDR3 nucleotide sequence: TGTGCCAGCAGCGAAAGAGGTCAGCCCCAGCATTTT. The encoded protein is CASSERGQPQHF.

This clonotype was seen only a few times. This chain links TRBV19 with TRBJ2-3; D not resolved. Germline V gene sequence: CDR1 LNHDA, CDR2 SQIVND (reference sequence). V shed 5 bases and J shed 0 bases, with 12 bases lying between them. The CDR3 loop spans 15 amino acids. The CDR3 region has the DNA TGTGCCAGTAGTCTCGGGTCGACTAGCACAGATACGCAGTATTTT. Amino acid sequence: CASSLGSTSTDTQYF.

The chain joins TRBV7-3 to TRBJ2-1, with 9 bases aligning to TRBD2. The V and J ends lost 3 bases and 7 bases, in that order; junction bases with no gene match: 10. This CDR3 region has 16 residues. Germline assignment: CDR1 SGHTA and CDR2 FQGTGA. CDR3 nucleotides: TGTGCCAGCAGCTTGGGGGAGGGACTAGCTTGGAATGAGCAGTTCTTC. Translated, it gives CASSLGEGLAWNEQFF.

This clonotype was seen a few times. CDR3 sequence reads: CASSYQTKGAKNIQYF. The CDR3 DNA follows: TGTGCCAGCAGTTACCAGACCAAGGGGGCCAAAAACATTCAGTACTTC. The gene calls are TRBV6-5 and TRBJ2-4; D may be TRBD1 (5 bases). The germline V gene has CDR1 MNHEY and CDR2 SVGAGI. The CDR3 length is 16 residues. Trimming removed 2 bases from V and 1 base from J, with 12 bases in between.

V gene TRBV28 combines with J gene TRBJ2-7; possibly TRBD2 for D (6 bases). CDR3 length equals 15 residues. The germline V and J ends were trimmed by 6 bases and 9 bases, with 24 bases remaining between them. Germline assignment: CDR1 MDHEN and CDR2 SYDVKM. The CDR3 region has the DNA TGTGCCAGCAGCACCGCCGGGGACTCTTGGGCTGCGCAGTACTTC. It specifies CASSTAGDSWAAQYF.

The J gene is TRBJ1-4, the V gene TRBV9; D remains ambiguous. This CDR3 is built from 14 residues. Trimming shortened V by 0 bases and J by 8 bases, and 11 bases separated the two germline ends. CDR1 and CDR2 (germline): SGDLS, YYNGEE. In nucleotides, the CDR3 is TGTGCCAGCAGCGTAGCACAGACGGGGGAAAAACTGTTTTTT. Protein sequence: CASSVAQTGEKLFF.

V usage is TRBV11-2 and J usage is TRBJ1-6; 7 bases map to TRBD1. Germline CDR1 is SGHAT and CDR2 is FQNNGV. This CDR3 is built from 15 residues. V lost 5 bases and J lost 7; bases outside the gene matches: 8. The CDR3 sequence is CASSLGGTDNSPLHF. CDR3 coding DNA: TGTGCCAGCAGCCTAGGGGGGACAGACAATTCACCCCTCCACTTT.

This clonotype was seen at least ten times. This chain joins TRBV18 and TRBJ1-3; possibly TRBD1 for D (5 bases). Germline V gene data show CDR1 as KGHSH and CDR2 as LQKENI. V shed 8 bases and J shed 0 bases, with 11 bases lying between them. CDR3 length: 14 amino acids. The CDR3 region has the DNA TGTGCCAGCAGCCCCGGGACCTCTGGAAACACCATATATTTT. The encoded protein is CASSPGTSGNTIYF.

This clonotype was counted only a few times. This chain joins TRBV15 and TRBJ2-2; TRBD1 aligns across 7 bases. This CDR3 spans 17 amino acids. The germline V gene has CDR1 LNHNV and CDR2 YYDKDF (reference sequence). With 3 bases clipped from V and 7 bases from J, the junction kept 14 bases outside the gene matches. The CDR3 sequence is CATSRELRYRGGGELFF. CDR3 in DNA: TGTGCCACCAGCAGGGAACTTCGGTACAGGGGTGGCGGGGAGCTGTTTTTT.

Note on this clonotype: At one boundary the junction diverges from the germline segment, which might be a read error. This chain joins TRBV5-3 and TRBJ2-2; 8 nucleotides agree with TRBD2. TRBV5-3 is classed as an ORF, of uncertain function. CDR3 length equals 16 residues. CDR3: CASSLAGLANTGELFF. Written as DNA, the CDR3 is TGTGCCAGCAGCTTGGCGGGACTAGCGAACACCGGGGAGCTGTTTTTT.

CDR3 in amino acids: CASSPGAVGGPNTEAFF. CDR3 coding DNA: TGTGCCAGCAGTCCAGGGGCCGTAGGGGGTCCTAACACTGAAGCTTTCTTT. V is TRBV6-6 and J is TRBJ1-1; D is possibly TRBD1 (6 bases). Between the trimmed V and J ends, which lost 5 bases and 2 bases, there was a span of 21 bases. This CDR3 is 17 amino acids long. Germline V gene sequence: CDR1 MNHNY, CDR2 SVGAGI (reference sequence).

The chain combines TRBV5-4 with TRBJ2-7; D may be TRBD1 or TRBD2 (5 bases each). Per germline, CDR1 SGHNT and CDR2 YYREEE (reference sequence). This CDR3 comprises 13 residues. Trimming left V 1 base short and J 7 bases short, with 12 bases between. The CDR3 sequence: CASSLRGVEEQYF. CDR3 nucleotides: TGTGCCAGCAGCTTGAGAGGGGTCGAGGAGCAGTACTTC.

This clonotype was seen a few times. CDR3 DNA: TGCAGTGCTAGGGAAGAGGCTAATGAAAAACTGTTTTTT. Its protein is CSAREEANEKLFF. The chain is built from TRBV20-1 and TRBJ1-4, with no clear D. Germline CDR1 and CDR2: DFQATT and SNEGSKA (reference sequence). V lost 3 bases and J 3 bases, leaving 8 bases between the germline ends. This CDR3 spans 13 amino acids.

The table lists this clonotype with a few counts. This may be a read error, as it is one base from a much larger clone. The genes are TRBV7-6 and TRBJ2-1; TRBD2 agrees at 10 bases. The germline V gene has CDR1 SGHVS and CDR2 FNYEAQ. The CDR3 totals 15 residues. Trimming at V came to 3 bases and at J to 4 bases, leaving 3 bases not matched to a gene. DNA for the CDR3: TGTGCCAGCAGCTTTACTAGCGGGGAGTACAATGAGCAGTTCTTC. Its protein is CASSFTSGEYNEQFF.

Here the CDR3 reads CASSRYRGRTEAFF. For the CDR3, the DNA is TGTGCCAGCAGTCGCTACAGGGGTAGGACTGAAGCTTTCTTT. The chain has TRBV6-6 and TRBJ1-1; 7 bases line up with TRBD1. The V gene's germline CDR1 is MNHNY and CDR2 SVGAGI (reference sequence). The CDR3 totals 14 residues. Trimming cost V 5 bases and J 5 bases; bases outside gene matches: 8.

This clonotype was picked up a small number of times. The rearrangement joins TRBV6-2 or TRBV6-3 to TRBJ2-3; perhaps D is TRBD1 or TRBD2 (5 bases each). This CDR3 spans 15 amino acids. Germline V gives CDR1 MNHEY, CDR2 SVGEGT. Deletions cut 6 bases from V and 2 bases from J, with 15 bases between. The CDR3 sequence is CASRPSGTNTDTQYF. In nucleotides, the CDR3 is TGTGCCAGCAGGCCTTCCGGGACCAACACAGATACGCAGTATTTT.